This T cell receptor (beta chain) is from a study of T cells in Graves' hyperthyroidism and ophthalmopathy. Isolation of PBMCs was performed on approximately 10 ml fresh peripheral blood. Amplification yielded TCR beta CDR3 regions, with RNA transcripts as the source. First-round RT-PCR with HTBI primers amplified the TCR CDR3 region. Each CDR3 protein is one row after TCRdb ran MiXCR on the multiplex PCR reads. Seen here are about 400,000 distinct CDR3 sequences, under 15% observed once, and the top ten hold 9.2%. CDR1 is KGHDR and CDR2 is SFDVKD in the germline V gene. The CDR3 totals 15 residues. J lost 1 base, V lost 6 bases, and 6 bases had no gene match. The sample holds many counts of this clonotype.

This sequence originates from a woman between 18 and 29 years old with Graves' hyperthyroidism. Sequencing used blood. The chain uses TRBV24-1 and TRBJ1-1, with 8 bases identical to TRBD1. The CDR3 region is CATSTRTGTNTEAFF. CDR3 in DNA: TGTGCCACCAGTACCAGGACAGGGACGAACACTGAAGCTTTCTTT.